These 4 T cell receptor beta chains were sequenced from one sample in a study of shared clonotypes between healthy human individuals. The assay was immunoSEQ multiplex PCR, and TCRdb's table has in-frame clones only and misses some. The table has more than 850,000 clones, 75% to 85% seen once; the top ten hold 0.52%. The sequencing sample was made of memory CD4+ T cells from PBMCs. The subset is: CD45RA-negative fraction. These TCRs come from a man between 18 and 35 years old in good health. Some clones in this sample may be carry-over from other donors' samples.

This clone has a single count. The genes are TRBV7-8 and TRBJ2-1; D is perhaps TRBD2 (6 bases). V was trimmed by 4 bases and J by 3 bases, leaving 16 bases between them. Looked up from germline, CDR1 is SGHVS and CDR2 is FQNEAQ. There are 16 residues in the CDR3. This CDR3 reads CASSSLPGVSYNEQFF. The CDR3 coding sequence is TGTGCCAGCAGCTCCCTCCCGGGAGTCAGCTACAATGAGCAGTTCTTC.

For the CDR3, the DNA is TGTGCCAGCAGCCCCACGGGAGGAATAGATACGCAGTATTTT. This gives the protein CASSPTGGIDTQYF. The chain combines TRBV7-3 with TRBJ2-3, with TRBD2 matching 7 bases. The germline gives CDR1 SGHTA, CDR2 FQGTGA. Germline trimming cut 5 bases from V and 5 bases from J; bases unmatched to any gene: 7. This CDR3 has 14 residues.

To note about this clone: A read error may explain this, as a much larger clone is one base away. CDR3 DNA: TGTGCCAGCGGCGCGACCGAACGGGCCGACACAGATACGCAGTATTTT. Its translation is CASGATERADTDTQYF. This chain links TRBV9 with TRBJ2-3; D unclear. Trimming shortened V by 7 bases and J by 2 bases, and 20 bases separated the two germline ends. This CDR3 has 16 residues. Germline-derived CDR1 and CDR2 are SGDLS and YYNGEE. The entire variable domain, with the rest obtained from reference TRBV9 and TRBJ2-3, is as follows: DSGVTQTPKHLITATGQRVTLRCSPRSGDLSVYWYQQSLDQGLQFLIQYYNGEERAKGNILERFSAQQFPDLHSELNLSSLELGDSALYFCASGATERADTDTQYFGPGTRLTVL.

The table lists this clone with a few counts. The rearrangement uses TRBV7-2 and TRBJ2-3, with D perhaps matching TRBD2 (6 bases). The V end was cut by 6 bases, the J end by 6 bases, with 13 bases between. The CDR3 length is 13 residues. In germline, CDR1 is SGHTA, CDR2 FQGNSA. The CDR3 nucleotides read TGTGCCAGCAGTTTCGGGACTTTCGATACGCAGTATTTT. Residues: CASSFGTFDTQYF.